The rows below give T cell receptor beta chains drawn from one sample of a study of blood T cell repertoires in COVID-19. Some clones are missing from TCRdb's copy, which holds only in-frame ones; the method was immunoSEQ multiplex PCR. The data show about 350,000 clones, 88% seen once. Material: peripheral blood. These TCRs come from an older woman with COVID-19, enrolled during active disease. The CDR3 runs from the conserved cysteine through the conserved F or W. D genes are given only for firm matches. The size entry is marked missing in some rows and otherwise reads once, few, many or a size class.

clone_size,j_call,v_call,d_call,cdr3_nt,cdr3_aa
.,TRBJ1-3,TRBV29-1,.,TGCAGCGTTGTCAGAGGGGGAAACACCATATATTTT,CSVVRGGNTIYF
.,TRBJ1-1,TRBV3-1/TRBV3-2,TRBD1,TGTGCCAGCAGCCTTCGGGACAGGGGGCCTGGCACTGAAGCTTTCTTT,CASSLRDRGPGTEAFF
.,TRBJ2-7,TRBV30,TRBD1,TGTGCCTGGAGTGTCGGGACAGGCTACGAGCAGTACTTC,CAWSVGTGYEQYF
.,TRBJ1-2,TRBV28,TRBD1,TGTGCCAGCAGTTCGCCGACAGGGCACCCTAGGGGCTACACCTTC,CASSSPTGHPRGYTF
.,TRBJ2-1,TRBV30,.,TGTGCCTGGAGTGTATGGGCCCTCAATGAGCAGTTCTTC,CAWSVWALNEQFF
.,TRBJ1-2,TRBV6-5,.,TGTGCCAGCAGTTACCAGGTTCCAGGGAACTATGGCTACACCTTC,CASSYQVPGNYGYTF
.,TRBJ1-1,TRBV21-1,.,TGTGCCAGCAGCAAAGTGGTGGGGCCCAACACTGAAGCTTTCTTT,CASSKVVGPNTEAFF
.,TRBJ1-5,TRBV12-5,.,TGTGCTAGTGGTTTGGTCCATCCCTCAGGGGATAGCAATCAGCCCCAGCATTTT,CASGLVHPSGDSNQPQHF
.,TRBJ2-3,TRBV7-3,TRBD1,TGTGCCAGCAGCGCCGACAGGGGCACAGATACGCAGTATTTT,CASSADRGTDTQYF
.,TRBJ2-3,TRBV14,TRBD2,TGTGCCAGCAGCCCAGGGGGACTAGCCGCAGATACGCAGTATTTT,CASSPGGLAADTQYF
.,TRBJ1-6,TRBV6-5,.,TGTGCCAGCAGCCTATCAGGGGTTGGGTCACCCCTCCACTTT,CASSLSGVGSPLHF
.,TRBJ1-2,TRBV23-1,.,TGCGCCCGCTGGGGGGACTATGGCTACACCTTC,CARWGDYGYTF
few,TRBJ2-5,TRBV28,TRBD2,TGTGCCAGCAGTCCCGCCCAGCGGGGGGGCCGTTGGGAGACCCAGTACTTC,CASSPAQRGGRWETQYF
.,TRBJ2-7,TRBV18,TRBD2,TGTGCCAGCTCACCAAACCTAGCGGGGGGGGAGTACGAGCAGTACTTC,CASSPNLAGGEYEQYF
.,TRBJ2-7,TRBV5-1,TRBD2,TGCGCCAGCAGGCCGACTAGCGGGGACTCTTTTAACGAGCAGTACTTC,CASRPTSGDSFNEQYF
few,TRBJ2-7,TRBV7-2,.,TGTGCCAGCAGCTTAGCACTGGGGGCGAGGGAGCAGTACTTC,CASSLALGAREQYF
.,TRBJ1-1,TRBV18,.,TGTGCCAGCTCATCGCTCGGTGGGGGGAAAACTGAAGCTTTCTTT,CASSSLGGGKTEAFF
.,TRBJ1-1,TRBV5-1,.,TGCGCCAGCAGCTTGGGCGGGGCGAACACTGAAGCTTTCTTT,CASSLGGANTEAFF
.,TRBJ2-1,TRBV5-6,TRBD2,TGTGCCAGCAGCTTGTCCCAGGGAGGGTACAATGAGCAGTTCTTC,CASSLSQGGYNEQFF
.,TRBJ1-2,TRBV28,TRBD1,TGTGCCAGCTTCAATAGTCCCGGGACAGGGAAGGGCGGTAGCTATGGCTACACCTTC,CASFNSPGTGKGGSYGYTF
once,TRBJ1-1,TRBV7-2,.,TGTGCCAGCAGCCCCCTGGGGGGGAGAGAAGCTTTCTTT,CASSPLGGREAFF
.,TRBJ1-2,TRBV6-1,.,TGTGCCAGCAGTGACCTACAAGTTCAGTTTAGCGATGGCTACACCTTC,CASSDLQVQFSDGYTF
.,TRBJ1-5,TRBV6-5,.,TGTGCCAGCAGGCCTCGGGGGGGGACGAATCAGCCCCAGCATTTT,CASRPRGGTNQPQHF
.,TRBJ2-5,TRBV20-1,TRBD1,TGCAGTGCCCCGGACAGGAAGACCCAGTACTTC,CSAPDRKTQYF
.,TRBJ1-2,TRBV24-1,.,TGTGCCACCAGTGATTTGTGCCCCGGTTCTCCTGGCTACACCTTC,CATSDLCPGSPGYTF
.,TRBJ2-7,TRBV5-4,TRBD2,TGTGCCAGCAGTCCCGCCGCGCACCCGGGACTAGCGGACGAGCAGTACTTC,CASSPAAHPGLADEQYF
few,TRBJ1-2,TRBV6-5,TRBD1,TGTGCCAGCAGCGCACTGACAGGGGTTGGCTACACCTTC,CASSALTGVGYTF
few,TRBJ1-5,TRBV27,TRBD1,TGTGCCAGCAGCTGGACAGGGGGCGGCAATCAGCCCCAGCATTTT,CASSWTGGGNQPQHF
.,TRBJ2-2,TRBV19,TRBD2,TGTGCCAGTAGCTGGGGGGGAAACACCGGGGAGCTGTTTTTT,CASSWGGNTGELFF
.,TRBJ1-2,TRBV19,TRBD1,TGTGCCAGTAGCCGACAGGGAGCAGCCAACTATGGCTACACCTTC,CASSRQGAANYGYTF
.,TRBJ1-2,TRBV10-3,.,TGTGCCATCAGTGATCAAGTGCAGGATGGCTACACCTTC,CAISDQVQDGYTF